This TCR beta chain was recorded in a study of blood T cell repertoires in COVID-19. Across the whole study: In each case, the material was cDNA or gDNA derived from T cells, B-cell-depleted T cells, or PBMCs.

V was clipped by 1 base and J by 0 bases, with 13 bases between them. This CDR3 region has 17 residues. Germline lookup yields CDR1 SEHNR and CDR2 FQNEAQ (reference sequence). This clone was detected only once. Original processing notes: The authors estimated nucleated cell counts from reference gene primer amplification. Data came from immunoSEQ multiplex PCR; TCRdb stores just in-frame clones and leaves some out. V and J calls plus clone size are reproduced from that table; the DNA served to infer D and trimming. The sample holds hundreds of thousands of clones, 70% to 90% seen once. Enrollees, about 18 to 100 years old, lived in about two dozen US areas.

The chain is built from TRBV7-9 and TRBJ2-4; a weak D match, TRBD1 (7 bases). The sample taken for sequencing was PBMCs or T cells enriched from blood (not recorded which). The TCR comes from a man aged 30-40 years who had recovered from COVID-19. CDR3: CASSLGPQGGAKNIQYF. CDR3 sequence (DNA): TGTGCCAGCAGCTTAGGACCCCAGGGGGGAGCCAAAAACATTCAGTACTTC.